In its sample, the clone carrying this TCR beta chain was seen many times. Its matching antigen is unknown. With 10-nucleotide random UMIs included, cDNA was synthesized by 5'RACE. MiXCR, applied by TCRdb to the 5' RACE reads, yields one record per CDR3 protein. The profile shows 55,000 to 70,000 distinct CDR3 sequences, about 4% of them singletons. Germline lookup yields CDR1 LNHNV and CDR2 YYDKDF (reference sequence). CDR3 size: 18 residues. V was pared by 2 bases and J by 3 bases, with 13 bases of the junction left unmatched. The data are from a study of neurological immune-mediated disorders. Overall study findings and caveats: The greatest TCR clonal expansion appeared in HTLV-1-associated myelopathy and the smallest, falling below healthy controls, in multiple sclerosis.

The source material was PBMCs. The chain links TRBV15 to TRBJ1-2, with 9 bases matching TRBD1. This clonotype originated in a man aged 25 to 45 with multiple sclerosis. The CDR3 DNA follows: TGTGCCACCAGCAGACCGACCTCGATCGGGACAGGGTACTATGGCTACACCTTC. This codes for CATSRPTSIGTGYYGYTF. The complete variable domain, with remaining parts taken from reference TRBV15 and TRBJ1-2, reads DAMVIQNPRYQVTQFGKPVTLSCSQTLNHNVMYWYQQKSSQAPKLLFHYYDKDFNNEADTPDNFQSRRPNTSFCFLDIRSPGLGDTAMYLCATSRPTSIGTGYYGYTFGSGTRLTVV.